A selection of T cell receptor beta chains follows, all from one sample in a study of cytotoxic CD8 clonotypes in ibrutinib-treated CLL. Only in-frame clones appear in the TCRdb table, and some are missing; sequencing was by immunoSEQ multiplex PCR. The sample shows approximately 320,000 clones, 67% of them seen only once. The sample in question was PBMCs, obtained after 36 months of ibrutinib treatment. The source of these receptors is a human donor with chronic lymphocytic leukemia. The CDR3 runs from the conserved cysteine through the conserved F or W. Fields, in order: clone size, J gene, D gene, V gene, CDR3 DNA, CDR3 protein. A D gene is named only where the DNA matches it firmly. Size tells how often a clone was seen (once, few, many) or the class of an expanded clone, and some rows leave it out.

.	TRBJ1-3	TRBD1	TRBV7-2	TGTGCCAGCAGCCGGGACAGGGTTTGGGGCTCTGGAAACACCATATATTTT	CASSRDRVWGSGNTIYF
.	TRBJ2-7	.	TRBV7-9	TGTGCCAGCAGCTTAGAGGCGAGAACCTACGAGCAGTACTTC	CASSLEARTYEQYF
few	TRBJ2-3	TRBD2	TRBV29-1	TGCAGCGGCGAGGGGGGAACTAGCGGCATTCGCACAGATACGCAGTATTTT	CSGEGGTSGIRTDTQYF
.	TRBJ2-2	.	TRBV28	TGTGCCAGCACCTCCCAGGGGAGGACCGGGGAGCTGTTTTTT	CASTSQGRTGELFF
.	TRBJ2-7	TRBD2	TRBV2	TGTGCCAGCAGAAGACTAGCGGGAGGGGAAGAGCAGTACTTC	CASRRLAGGEEQYF
.	TRBJ2-7	.	TRBV5-1	TGCGCCAGCAGCATGACTGAAAACTACGAGCAGTACTTC	CASSMTENYEQYF
.	TRBJ1-4	.	TRBV7-2	TGTGCCAGCAGCTTAGGGGTTGGAACTGAAAAACTGTTTTTT	CASSLGVGTEKLFF
.	TRBJ2-7	TRBD1	TRBV6-1	TGTGCCAGCAGCCATACCGGGACAGGATCCTACGAGCAGTACTTC	CASSHTGTGSYEQYF
.	TRBJ2-7	.	TRBV7-8	TGTGCCAGCAGCGGGGCCAACGAGCAGTACTTC	CASSGANEQYF
.	TRBJ1-2	.	TRBV10-3	TGTGCCATCAGTGGAAATTACTTAAACTATGGCTACACCTTC	CAISGNYLNYGYTF
.	TRBJ1-1	.	TRBV29-1	TGCAGCGTTCGGACCCGGGTTTCGGACACTGAAGCTTTCTTT	CSVRTRVSDTEAFF
.	TRBJ2-2	TRBD1	TRBV7-9	TGTGCCAGCAGCATTGGGGACAGGACGAACACCGGGGAGCTGTTTTTT	CASSIGDRTNTGELFF
.	TRBJ2-2	.	TRBV19	TGTGCCCTTCGCGGGGTTAACACCGGGGAGCTGTTTTTT	CALRGVNTGELFF
.	TRBJ2-7	.	TRBV29-1	TGCAGCGTCCAATCAGGGAGCACCTACGAGCAGTACTTC	CSVQSGSTYEQYF
.	TRBJ2-2	.	TRBV28	TGTGCCAGCACGGGGGCTACGGGAGATAACACCGGGGAGCTGTTTTTT	CASTGATGDNTGELFF
.	TRBJ2-2	.	TRBV19	TGTGCCAGTCAAACAGGTTGGGCCGGGGAGCTGTTTTTT	CASQTGWAGELFF
.	TRBJ2-2	.	TRBV27	TGTGCCAGCAGCCCGACGCGCATAAACACCGGGGAGCTGTTTTTT	CASSPTRINTGELFF
.	TRBJ1-2	.	TRBV4-1	TGCGCCAGCAGCCACCTCACGTCAGCTAACTATGGCTACACCTTC	CASSHLTSANYGYTF
.	TRBJ2-1	.	TRBV4-2	TGTGCCAGCAGCCAATTCGTCCATGAGCAGTTCTTC	CASSQFVHEQFF
.	TRBJ1-1	TRBD1	TRBV4-1	TGCGCCAGCAGCCACCCCCCCGACAGGGGGGACACTGAAGCTTTCTTT	CASSHPPDRGDTEAFF
few	TRBJ2-5	.	TRBV28	TGTGCCAGCAGTTCCAGCGTAGAGACCCAGTACTTC	CASSSSVETQYF
.	TRBJ1-1	.	TRBV19	TGTGCCAGTAGTATCTGGGTAGAGGGGACTGAAGCTTTCTTT	CASSIWVEGTEAFF
.	TRBJ2-3	.	TRBV7-6	TGTGCCAGCAGCTTAGGTGCAGGGTCAGATACGCAGTATTTT	CASSLGAGSDTQYF
.	TRBJ1-6	.	TRBV12-5	TGTGCTAGTGAGATGGGTAGGGGGGGCCCCCTCCACTTT	CASEMGRGGPLHF
.	TRBJ2-3	TRBD1	TRBV28	TGTGCCAGCAGTAGACCGGGACAGGGCGTTCGTACGCAGTATTTT	CASSRPGQGVRTQYF
.	TRBJ1-4	.	TRBV5-1	TGCGCCAGCAGCGGGGGGCTCAGGGCTAATGAAAAACTGTTTTTT	CASSGGLRANEKLFF
.	TRBJ2-3	TRBD2	TRBV7-9	TGTGCCAGCAGCAAAAGGCTAGCGGGAGGCCCTGGAGATACGCAGTATTTT	CASSKRLAGGPGDTQYF